This T cell receptor (beta chain) was captured by sequencing in a study of blood T cell repertoires in COVID-19. Study background: Acute and convalescent COVID-19 specimens originated in the United States, Italy and Spain. PBMCs, B-cell-depleted T cells, or T cells provided the cDNA or gDNA that made up the material.

In the original processing: Amplification with reference gene primers provided the estimates of nucleated cell counts. Here immunoSEQ multiplex PCR was the method, and the copy in TCRdb shows in-frame clones only, minus some. D and trimming were read from the DNA, whereas the V and J calls and clone size are those reported in that table. There are around 130,000 clones in the sample; more than 70% occur only once, and approximately 13% lies in the top ten. Germline V lookup: CDR1 SGDLS, CDR2 YYNGEE. The CDR3 runs to 15 residues. Trimming took 7 bases from V and 4 from J; bases not matched to a gene: 8.

The TCR comes from a woman aged 30 to 39 who had recovered from COVID-19. The chain links TRBV9 to TRBJ1-4; 9 nucleotides line up with TRBD1. Material for sequencing was peripheral blood. The CDR3 coding sequence is TGTGCCAGCTCCAGGGGGACAGGGATTAATGAAAAACTGTTTTTT. This encodes CASSRGTGINEKLFF. The full variable domain, with the rest looked up from reference TRBV9 and TRBJ1-4, is DSGVTQTPKHLITATGQRVTLRCSPRSGDLSVYWYQQSLDQGLQFLIQYYNGEERAKGNILERFSAQQFPDLHSELNLSSLELGDSALYFCASSRGTGINEKLFFGSGTQLSVL.